One sample yielded the 27 T cell receptor beta chains listed below, sequenced in a study of T-cell memory formation after mild COVID-19. One entry per CDR3 protein, called by TCRdb with MiXCR from the 5' RACE reads. The table includes about 180,000 distinct CDR3 sequences, about 18% detected once. Sequenced: PBMCs or a T cell subset sorted from them (not recorded which). These receptor sequences come from a man between 18 and 29 years old who had mild COVID-19 (a few samples of this study predate the infection). Cell type and time point are not known.

This clonotype was picked up many times. The CDR3 DNA sequence: TGTGCCAGCAGCTTAGAGGCTAGCGGGGGGGCCTACAATGAGCAGTTCTTC. Amino acids: CASSLEASGGAYNEQFF. This rearrangement joins TRBV11-2 to TRBJ2-1, with 12 bases lining up with TRBD2. The CDR3 totals 17 residues. CDR1 is SGHAT and CDR2 is FQNNGV in the germline V gene. With V trimmed by 0 bases and J by 2 bases, 2 bases remained unmatched.

V usage is TRBV24-1 and J usage is TRBJ2-3, with 11 bases lining up with TRBD2. The V segment lost 2 bases and the J segment 5 bases; nucleotides outside the gene matches: 5. CDR1 KGHDR and CDR2 SFDVKD come from the germline V gene. The CDR3 runs 16 residues. In nucleotides, the CDR3 is TGTGCCACCAGTGATTCGACTAGCGGGGTTAAAGATACGCAGTATTTT. Protein product: CATSDSTSGVKDTQYF.

The chain employs TRBV4-3 and TRBJ1-4; TRBD1 might be the D (6 bases). The CDR3 contains 16 residues. CDR1 and CDR2 from the germline V gene are LGHNA and YSLEER. Between the trimmed V and J ends, which lost 0 bases and 7 bases, there was a span of 15 bases. The chain's CDR3 is CASSQDRGSNGEKLFF. The CDR3, as DNA: TGCGCCAGCAGCCAAGATAGGGGGTCCAATGGTGAAAAACTGTTTTTT.

The rearrangement links TRBV6-1 to TRBJ1-1; TRBD1 is a possible D gene (5 bases). CDR3 length: 14 residues. V was cut by 2 bases and J by 3 bases, with 10 bases left in between. Per the germline V gene, CDR1 is MNHNS and CDR2 is SASEGT. DNA of the CDR3: TGTGCCAGCAGTGAAATGTTGGGGGACACTGAAGCTTTCTTT. Translation: CASSEMLGDTEAFF.

This clonotype was picked up many times. The chain couples TRBV7-8 to TRBJ2-2, with a weak D call TRBD1 (6 bases). The CDR3 is made up of 14 amino acids. V was shortened by 4 bases and J by 4 bases, with 10 bases between the two germline ends. CDR1 is SGHVS, CDR2 FQNEAQ, per germline. CDR3 DNA: TGTGCCAGCAGCTCCTTAGGGGGCACCGGGGAGCTGTTTTTT. This codes for CASSSLGGTGELFF.

The sample holds one count of this clonotype. The V call is TRBV7-2, the J call TRBJ2-3, with 7 bases lining up with TRBD2. This CDR3 has 17 residues. V shed 4 bases, J shed 1 base, and the junction held 11 bases outside the gene matches. The germline V gene has CDR1 SGHTA and CDR2 FQGNSA. The CDR3 sequence is CASSSAGRGRGTDTQYF. CDR3 nucleotide sequence: TGTGCCAGCAGCTCAGCGGGGCGGGGCCGGGGCACAGATACGCAGTATTTT.

The chain combines TRBV6-1 with TRBJ1-4, with D tentatively TRBD1 (5 bases). The V gene lost 0 bases and the J gene lost 4 bases, with 15 bases spanning the gap. Germline V lookup: CDR1 MNHNS, CDR2 SASEGT. The CDR3 contains 17 residues. The CDR3 DNA follows: TGTGCCAGCAGTGAAGCGGGCTCCGGGGGGGTTAATGAAAAACTGTTTTTT. Translated: CASSEAGSGGVNEKLFF.

The chain couples TRBV6-2 or TRBV6-3 to TRBJ2-1; D is possibly TRBD1 or TRBD2 (6 bases each). The CDR3 length is 16 residues. Trimming shortened V by 7 bases and J by 0 bases, and 16 bases separated the two germline ends. Germline V lookup: CDR1 MNHEY, CDR2 SVGEGT. CDR3 region: CASISGGLYSYNEQFF. The DNA of the CDR3 is TGTGCCAGCATTAGTGGGGGGCTTTACTCCTACAATGAGCAGTTCTTC.

The sample holds many counts of this clonotype. The chain has TRBV7-8 and TRBJ2-2; 7 bases are shared with TRBD1. Trimming cost V 2 bases and J 6 bases; bases outside gene matches: 0. The germline V gene encodes CDR1 SGHVS and CDR2 FQNEAQ. CDR3 length equals 13 residues. CDR3 sequence (DNA): TGTGCCAGCAGCTTAAGGGGGCCCGGGGAGCTGTTTTTT. This gives the protein CASSLRGPGELFF.

The chain joins TRBV2 to TRBJ2-2; a weak D match, TRBD1 (5 bases). Germline CDR1 reads SNHLY; CDR2 reads FYNNEI. CDR3 length equals 13 residues. The ends were cut back, 3 bases at V and 7 bases at J, with 9 bases in the middle. CDR3 DNA sequence: TGTGCCAGCAGTGAGCAGGGATACGGGGAGCTGTTTTTT. This sequence encodes CASSEQGYGELFF.

This clonotype turned up a few times. V gene TRBV20-1 combines with J gene TRBJ2-7; D tentatively reads TRBD1 or TRBD2 (6 bases each). Trimming stripped 6 bases from V and 2 bases from J, with 14 bases between. The CDR3 runs to 13 residues. The germline gives CDR1 DFQATT, CDR2 SNEGSKA (reference sequence). CDR3: CSARTGRTYEQYF. The CDR3 DNA sequence: TGCAGTGCGCGTACAGGGAGGACCTACGAGCAGTACTTC.

This clonotype was seen more than once but under ten times. CDR3 in amino acids: CASSLSGGYSNQPQHF. The CDR3 region has the DNA TGCGCCAGCAGCTTGTCCGGGGGTTATAGCAATCAGCCCCAGCATTTT. The genes are TRBV5-1 and TRBJ1-5; D might be TRBD1 (5 bases). V was trimmed by 1 base and J by 0 bases, leaving 11 bases between them. This CDR3 has 16 residues. Germline V gene data show CDR1 as SGHRS and CDR2 as YFSETQ.

This clonotype occurred many times. This chain links TRBV4-2 with TRBJ2-3, with a possible D match to TRBD1 (5 bases). The CDR3 loop spans 14 amino acids. Trimming removed 0 bases from V and 1 base from J, with 5 bases in between. Germline CDR1 is LGHNA and CDR2 is YNFKEQ. The CDR3 is CASSQDRGTDTQYF. DNA of the CDR3: TGTGCCAGCAGCCAAGACAGGGGCACAGATACGCAGTATTTT.

The sample holds a few counts of this clonotype. The V gene is TRBV20-1, the J gene TRBJ1-1; a weak D match, TRBD1 (5 bases). Trimming took 4 bases from V and 1 from J, leaving 16 bases between them. Germline V gene lookup returns CDR1 DFQATT and CDR2 SNEGSKA (reference sequence). There are 15 residues in the CDR3. The CDR3 protein is CSAISGNLGNTEAFF. For the CDR3, the DNA is TGCAGTGCTATCTCAGGGAACCTTGGGAACACTGAAGCTTTCTTT.

The V call is TRBV12-3 or TRBV12-4, the J call TRBJ2-7; 8 positions agree with TRBD2. The junction had 3 bases not matched to a gene; V was cut back by 5 bases and J by 0 bases. CDR3 length: 14 amino acids. CDR3 region: CASSPGGLSYEQYF. In DNA form, the CDR3 reads TGTGCCAGCAGTCCGGGGGGGCTCTCCTACGAGCAGTACTTC.

In its sample, this clonotype was seen many times. The chain is built from TRBV11-2 and TRBJ2-2; 8 bases map to TRBD2. The V gene's germline CDR1 is SGHAT and CDR2 FQNNGV. Losses at the gene ends were 5 bases for V and 5 bases for J; bases not matched to a gene: 13. The CDR3 length is 17 residues. The DNA of the CDR3 is TGTGCCAGCAGCCCGCCGGTCGGCGGGGGGAGGACCGGGGAGCTGTTTTTT. This sequence encodes CASSPPVGGGRTGELFF.

The chain employs TRBV12-3 or TRBV12-4 and TRBJ1-3, with D perhaps TRBD1 (6 bases). CDR3 length: 17 residues. V shed 6 bases and J shed 0 bases, with 18 bases lying between them. This CDR3 is CASSPLAGVFSGNTIYF. Here the CDR3 DNA reads TGTGCCAGCAGCCCCTTAGCAGGGGTTTTCTCTGGAAACACCATATATTTT.

The rearrangement links TRBV5-1 to TRBJ2-5; weak D call: TRBD1 (6 bases). The CDR3 is 15 residues long. Germline lookup yields CDR1 SGHRS and CDR2 YFSETQ. V lost 4 bases, J lost 4 bases, and 17 bases lay in between. The DNA for the CDR3 is TGCGCCAGCAGCACCGGGACAACCGGCGCAGAGACCCAGTACTTC. Translation: CASSTGTTGAETQYF.

This clonotype was counted a few times. The rearrangement uses TRBV20-1 and TRBJ1-5; D not certain. CDR3 length equals 13 residues. Trimming cost V 3 bases and J 4 bases, with 10 bases left between them. Germline CDR1 reads DFQATT; CDR2 reads SNEGSKA (reference sequence). The CDR3 spells CSASLGTNQPQHF. CDR3 in DNA: TGCAGTGCTAGCCTGGGTACGAATCAGCCCCAGCATTTT.

This clonotype was recorded a few times. V and J are TRBV7-2 and TRBJ2-1; TRBD2 matches 8 bases. This CDR3 spans 17 amino acids. The J segment lost 6 bases and the V segment lost 2 bases, leaving 12 bases of the junction unmatched. Germline V gene lookup returns CDR1 SGHTA and CDR2 FQGNSA. The CDR3 DNA sequence: TGTGCCAGCAGCTTATACCCTGGGAGCGGGGGCTTCAATGAGCAGTTCTTC. It translates to CASSLYPGSGGFNEQFF.

The chain is built from TRBV7-2 and TRBJ1-4, with D tentatively TRBD1 (6 bases). This CDR3 comprises 16 residues. CDR1 is SGHTA, CDR2 FQGNSA, per germline. Trimming cost V 2 bases and J 7 bases, with 17 bases left between them. CDR3 in amino acids: CASSLTRRTGREKLFF. CDR3 nucleotide sequence: TGTGCCAGCAGCTTAACGCGCCGTACAGGGCGTGAAAAACTGTTTTTT.

This clonotype was recorded at least ten times. This rearrangement joins TRBV5-1 to TRBJ2-7; D is uncertain. V lost 1 base, J lost 7 bases, and 6 bases lay in between. CDR1 is SGHRS and CDR2 is YFSETQ in the germline V gene. This CDR3 has 11 residues. The DNA of the CDR3 is TGCGCCAGCAGCTTGCCTGGGGAGCAGTACTTC. As protein: CASSLPGEQYF. The full variable domain, rest sourced from reference TRBV5-1 and TRBJ2-7, is KAGVTQTPRYLIKTRGQQVTLSCSPISGHRSVSWYQQTPGQGLQFLFEYFSETQRNKGNFPGRFSGRQFSNSRSEMNVSTLELGDSALYLCASSLPGEQYFGPGTRLTVT.

The chain couples TRBV5-1 to TRBJ2-1; unclear D gene. Germline loops: CDR1 SGHRS, CDR2 YFSETQ. The CDR3 length is 12 residues. The V end lost 2 bases, the J end lost 12 bases, and 12 bases lay between the germline ends. DNA for the CDR3: TGCGCCAGCAGCTTAGGGTCCCGAGGGCAGTTCTTC. This translates into CASSLGSRGQFF.

This chain joins TRBV7-9 and TRBJ1-1, with 9 bases fitting TRBD1. The germline CDR1 and CDR2 sequences are SEHNR and FQNEAQ (reference sequence). The CDR3 has 15 amino acids. Germline trimming cut 5 bases from V and 1 base from J; bases unmatched to any gene: 5. In DNA form, the CDR3 reads TGTGCCAGCAGCGCGCCGGGACAGGGGAACACTGAAGCTTTCTTT. Translating gives CASSAPGQGNTEAFF.

This clonotype was observed once. The gene calls are TRBV20-1 and TRBJ2-7; weak D call: TRBD1 (5 bases). Germline CDR1 is DFQATT and CDR2 is SNEGSKA (reference sequence). The V gene lost 3 bases and the J gene lost 5 bases, with 17 bases spanning the gap. The CDR3 has 14 amino acids. CDR3 amino acids: CSASRAQGENEQYV. CDR3 sequence (DNA): TGCAGTGCTAGTAGGGCCCAGGGCGAAAACGAGCAGTACGTC.

The chain carries TRBV5-1 and TRBJ1-3, with TRBD1 as a possible D gene (5 bases). The length of the CDR3 is 15 residues. Trimming pared 4 bases from V and 0 bases from J, leaving 11 bases between. Germline-derived CDR1 and CDR2 are SGHRS and YFSETQ. The CDR3 coding sequence is TGCGCCAGCAGCCTTTGGGGGGACTCTGGAAACACCATATATTTT. Amino acids: CASSLWGDSGNTIYF.

The sample holds a few counts of this clonotype. The chain carries TRBV7-2 and TRBJ2-3; TRBD2 matches 11 bases. The CDR3 runs 16 residues. From germline, CDR1 is SGHTA and CDR2 FQGNSA. V shed 5 bases and J 5 bases; nucleotides not matched to a gene: 9. The CDR3 sequence: CASSHTTSGVGDTQYF. The CDR3 DNA is TGTGCCAGCAGCCACACGACTAGCGGGGTTGGAGATACGCAGTATTTT.